The subject of this entry is one T cell receptor beta chain. Antigen unknown. The sample comes from a study of CD8 T cells in Susac syndrome. Study-level results: Only a relatively small number of individuals were included in the TCR sequencing and HLA analysis.

The V gene's germline CDR1 is SGDLS and CDR2 YYNGEE. This CDR3 has 17 residues. V was shortened by 0 bases and J by 9 bases, with 19 bases between the two germline ends. Sequencing targeted TCR beta in T cells from blood (CD8+ and CD4+). The RNA input was about 0.5 to 1 ug, and it was reverse transcribed with random hexamers. immunoSEQ multiplex PCR amplified TCR beta CDR3 across 54 Vbeta, 13 Jbeta. Via MiXCR, TCRdb re-called the immunoSEQ multiplex PCR reads, giving one row per CDR3 protein. The data contain a few hundred thousand distinct CDR3 sequences, over 90% of them singletons. Sequencing input: CD4+ T cells from PBMCs. The gene calls are TRBV9 and TRBJ1-6; maybe TRBD1 (6 bases). This sequence originates from a human donor with multiple sclerosis. The CDR3 region has the DNA TGTGCCAGCAGCGTAGATCCGGAGGGGGTATTTGGTTCACCCCTCCACTTT. This gives the protein CASSVDPEGVFGSPLHF. The whole variable domain, remainder taken from reference TRBV9 and TRBJ1-6, is DSGVTQTPKHLITATGQRVTLRCSPRSGDLSVYWYQQSLDQGLQFLIQYYNGEERAKGNILERFSAQQFPDLHSELNLSSLELGDSALYFCASSVDPEGVFGSPLHFGNGTRLTVT.